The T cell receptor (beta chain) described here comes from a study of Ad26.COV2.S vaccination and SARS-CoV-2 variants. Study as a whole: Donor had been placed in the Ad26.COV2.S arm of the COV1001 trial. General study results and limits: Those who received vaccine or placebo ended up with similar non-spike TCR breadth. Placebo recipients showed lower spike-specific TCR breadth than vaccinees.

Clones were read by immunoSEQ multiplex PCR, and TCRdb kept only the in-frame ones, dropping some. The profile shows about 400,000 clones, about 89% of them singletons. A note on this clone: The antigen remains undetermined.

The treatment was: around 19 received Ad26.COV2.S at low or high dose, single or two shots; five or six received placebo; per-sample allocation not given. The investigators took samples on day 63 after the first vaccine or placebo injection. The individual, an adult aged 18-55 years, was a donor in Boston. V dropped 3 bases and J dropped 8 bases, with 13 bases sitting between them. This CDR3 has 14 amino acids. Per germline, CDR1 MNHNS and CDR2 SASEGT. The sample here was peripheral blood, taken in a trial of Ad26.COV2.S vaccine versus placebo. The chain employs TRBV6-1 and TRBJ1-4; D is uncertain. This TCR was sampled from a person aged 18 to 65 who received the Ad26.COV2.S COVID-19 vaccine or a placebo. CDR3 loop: CASSETDVWEKLFF. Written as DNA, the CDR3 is TGTGCCAGCAGTGAGACGGACGTGTGGGAAAAACTGTTTTTT.